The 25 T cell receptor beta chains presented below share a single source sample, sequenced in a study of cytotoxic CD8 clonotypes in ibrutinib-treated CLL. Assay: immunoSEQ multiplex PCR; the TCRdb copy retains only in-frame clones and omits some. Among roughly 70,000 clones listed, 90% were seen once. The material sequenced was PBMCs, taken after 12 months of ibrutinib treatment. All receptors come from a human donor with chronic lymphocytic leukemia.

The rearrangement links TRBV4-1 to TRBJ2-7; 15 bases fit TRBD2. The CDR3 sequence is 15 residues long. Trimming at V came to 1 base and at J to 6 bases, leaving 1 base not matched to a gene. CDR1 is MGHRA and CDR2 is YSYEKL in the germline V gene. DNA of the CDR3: TGCGCCAGCAGCCAAGGGACTAGCGGGAGGGTCGAGCAGTACTTC. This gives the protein CASSQGTSGRVEQYF.

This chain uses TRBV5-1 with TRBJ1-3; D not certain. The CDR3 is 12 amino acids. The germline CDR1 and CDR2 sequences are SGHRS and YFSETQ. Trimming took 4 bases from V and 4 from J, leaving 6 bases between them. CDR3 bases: TGCGCCAGCAGCCCCGGAGGAAACACCATATATTTT. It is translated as CASSPGGNTIYF.

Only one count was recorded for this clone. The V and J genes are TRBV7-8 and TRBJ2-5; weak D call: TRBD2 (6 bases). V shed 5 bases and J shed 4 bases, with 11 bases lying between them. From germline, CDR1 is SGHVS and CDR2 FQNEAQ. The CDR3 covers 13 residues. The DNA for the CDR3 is TGTGCCAGCAGCCCCCCCGGGGGAGAGACCCAGTACTTC. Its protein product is CASSPPGGETQYF.

CDR3 loop: CASSPREEDPYNEQFF. CDR3 DNA: TGTGCCAGCAGCCCCCGGGAGGAAGACCCCTACAATGAGCAGTTCTTC. This chain uses TRBV13 with TRBJ2-1, with 7 bases aligning to TRBD2. CDR1 is PRHDT and CDR2 is FYEKMQ in the germline V gene (reference sequence). Trimming at V came to 5 bases and at J to 2 bases, leaving 9 bases not matched to a gene. This CDR3 has 16 residues.

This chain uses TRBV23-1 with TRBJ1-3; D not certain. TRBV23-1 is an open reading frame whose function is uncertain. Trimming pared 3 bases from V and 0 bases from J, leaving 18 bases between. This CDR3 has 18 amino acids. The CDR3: CASSQSSSVNLSGNTIYF. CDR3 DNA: TGCGCCAGCAGTCAGAGTAGTTCGGTAAATCTCTCTGGAAACACCATATATTTT.

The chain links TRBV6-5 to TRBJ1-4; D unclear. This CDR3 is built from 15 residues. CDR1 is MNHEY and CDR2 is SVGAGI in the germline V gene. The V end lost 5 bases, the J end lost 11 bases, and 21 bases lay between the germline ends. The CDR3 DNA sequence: TGTGCCAGCAGTCGACGTCCCCGTGACAAAGCGAAACTGTTTTTT. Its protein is CASSRRPRDKAKLFF.

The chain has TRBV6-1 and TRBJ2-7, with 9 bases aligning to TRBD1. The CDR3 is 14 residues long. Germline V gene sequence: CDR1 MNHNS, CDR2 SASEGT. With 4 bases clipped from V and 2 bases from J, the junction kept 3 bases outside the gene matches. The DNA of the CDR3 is TGTGCCAGCAGTGTTGGACAGGGGACCTACGAGCAGTACTTC. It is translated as CASSVGQGTYEQYF.

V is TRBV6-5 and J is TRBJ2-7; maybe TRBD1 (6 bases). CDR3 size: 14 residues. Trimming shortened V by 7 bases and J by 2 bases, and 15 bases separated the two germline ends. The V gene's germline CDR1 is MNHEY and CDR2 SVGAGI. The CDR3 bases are TGTGCCAGCATGAGGGGCGAGGGGGCCTACGAGCAGTACTTC. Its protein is CASMRGEGAYEQYF.

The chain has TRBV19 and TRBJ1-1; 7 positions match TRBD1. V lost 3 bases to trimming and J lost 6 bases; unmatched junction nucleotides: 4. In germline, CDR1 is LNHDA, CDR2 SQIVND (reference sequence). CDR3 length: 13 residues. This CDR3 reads CASSIRDSSEAFF. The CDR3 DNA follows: TGTGCCAGTAGTATTCGGGACAGTTCTGAAGCTTTCTTT.

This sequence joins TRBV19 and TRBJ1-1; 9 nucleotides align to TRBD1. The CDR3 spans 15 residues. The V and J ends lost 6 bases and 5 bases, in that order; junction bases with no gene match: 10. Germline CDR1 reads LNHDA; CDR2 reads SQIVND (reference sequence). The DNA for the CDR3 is TGTGCCAGTAGCCTCAACAGGGGGCGATGGACTGAAGCTTTCTTT. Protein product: CASSLNRGRWTEAFF.

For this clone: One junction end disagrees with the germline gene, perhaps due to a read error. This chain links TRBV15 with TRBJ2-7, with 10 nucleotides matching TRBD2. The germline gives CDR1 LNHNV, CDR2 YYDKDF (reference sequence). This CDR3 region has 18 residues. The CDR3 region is CATSRDLVLAGSGSNLNF. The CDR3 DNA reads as TGTGCCACCAGCAGAGATCTTGTACTAGCGGGATCGGGGTCCAACTTGAACTTC.

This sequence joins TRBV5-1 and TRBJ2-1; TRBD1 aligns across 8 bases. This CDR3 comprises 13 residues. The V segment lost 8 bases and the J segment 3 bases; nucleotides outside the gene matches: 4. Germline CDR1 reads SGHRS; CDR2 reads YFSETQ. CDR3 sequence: CASSDRGYNEQFF. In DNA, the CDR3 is TGCGCCAGTTCTGACAGGGGCTACAATGAGCAGTTCTTC.

CDR3 region: CSAARYRDWDYEQYF. CDR3 nucleotides: TGCAGCGCCGCCCGCTACCGGGACTGGGACTACGAGCAGTACTTC. The chain has TRBV29-1 and TRBJ2-7; TRBD2 is a possible D gene (6 bases). From germline, CDR1 is SQVTM and CDR2 ANQGSEA. With 7 bases removed from V and 3 bases from J, the gap between germline ends came to 22 bases. The CDR3 extends over 15 amino acids.

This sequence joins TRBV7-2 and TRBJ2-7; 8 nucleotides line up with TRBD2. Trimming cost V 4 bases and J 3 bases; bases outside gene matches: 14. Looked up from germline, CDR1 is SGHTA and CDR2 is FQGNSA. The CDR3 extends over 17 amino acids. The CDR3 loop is CASSSTRLATRDYEQYF. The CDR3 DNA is TGTGCCAGCAGCTCCACGAGACTAGCGACGAGGGACTACGAGCAGTACTTC. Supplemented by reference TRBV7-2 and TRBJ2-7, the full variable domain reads GAGVSQSPSNKVTEKGKDVELRCDPISGHTALYWYRQSLGQGLEFLIYFQGNSAPDKSGLPSDRFSAERTGGSVSTLTIQRTQQEDSAVYLCASSSTRLATRDYEQYFGPGTRLTVT.

CDR3: CASSKAGRYTDTQYF. The CDR3, as DNA: TGTGCCAGCAGCAAAGCCGGGAGATACACAGATACGCAGTATTTT. This chain joins TRBV21-1 and TRBJ2-3; TRBD2 is the table's D call and was not checked against the DNA. TRBV21-1 is termed a pseudogene. The CDR3 loop spans 15 amino acids.

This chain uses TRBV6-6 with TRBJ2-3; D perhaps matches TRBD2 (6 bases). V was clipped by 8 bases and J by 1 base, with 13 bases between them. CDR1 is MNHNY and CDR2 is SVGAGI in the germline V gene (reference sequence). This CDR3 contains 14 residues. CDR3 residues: CASPTGEGTDTQYF. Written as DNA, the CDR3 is TGTGCCAGCCCCACGGGAGAAGGCACAGATACGCAGTATTTT.

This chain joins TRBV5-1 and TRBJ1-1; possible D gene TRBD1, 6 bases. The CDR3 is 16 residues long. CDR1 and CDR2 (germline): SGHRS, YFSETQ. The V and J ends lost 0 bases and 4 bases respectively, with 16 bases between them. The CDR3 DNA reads TGCGCCAGCAGCTTGGAAGGGGGGGTGCCAGGCACTGAAGCTTTCTTT. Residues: CASSLEGGVPGTEAFF.

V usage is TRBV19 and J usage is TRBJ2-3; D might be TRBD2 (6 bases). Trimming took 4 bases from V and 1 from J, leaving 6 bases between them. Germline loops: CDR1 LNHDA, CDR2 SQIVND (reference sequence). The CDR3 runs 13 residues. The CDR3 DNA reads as TGTGCCAGTAGTAGGAGGGGCACAGATACGCAGTATTTT. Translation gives CASSRRGTDTQYF.

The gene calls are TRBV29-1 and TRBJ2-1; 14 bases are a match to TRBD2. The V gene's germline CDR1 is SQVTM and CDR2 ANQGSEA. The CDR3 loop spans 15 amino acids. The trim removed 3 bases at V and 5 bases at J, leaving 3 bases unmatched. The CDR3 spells CSVEGLAGVDNEQFF. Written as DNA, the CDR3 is TGCAGCGTTGAGGGACTAGCGGGAGTTGACAATGAGCAGTTCTTC.

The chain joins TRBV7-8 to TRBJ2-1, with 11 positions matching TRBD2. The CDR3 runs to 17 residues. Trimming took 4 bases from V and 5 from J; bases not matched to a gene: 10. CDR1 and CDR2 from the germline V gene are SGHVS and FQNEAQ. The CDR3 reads CASSSGVTSGSHNEQFF. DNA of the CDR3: TGTGCCAGCAGCTCAGGCGTAACTAGCGGGAGCCACAATGAGCAGTTCTTC.

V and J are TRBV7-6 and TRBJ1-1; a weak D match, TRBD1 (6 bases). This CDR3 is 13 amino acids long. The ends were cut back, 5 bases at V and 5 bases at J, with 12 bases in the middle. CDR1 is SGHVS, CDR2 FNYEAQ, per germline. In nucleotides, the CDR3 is TGTGCCAGCAGCACAGGGTTAGGGACTGAAGCTTTCTTT. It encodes CASSTGLGTEAFF.

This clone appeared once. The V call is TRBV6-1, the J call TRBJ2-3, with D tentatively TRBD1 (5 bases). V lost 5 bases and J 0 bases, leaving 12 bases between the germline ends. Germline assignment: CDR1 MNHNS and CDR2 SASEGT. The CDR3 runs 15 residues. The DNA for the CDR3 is TGTGCCAGCAGTTCCCACAGGCAAAGCACAGATACGCAGTATTTT. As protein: CASSSHRQSTDTQYF.

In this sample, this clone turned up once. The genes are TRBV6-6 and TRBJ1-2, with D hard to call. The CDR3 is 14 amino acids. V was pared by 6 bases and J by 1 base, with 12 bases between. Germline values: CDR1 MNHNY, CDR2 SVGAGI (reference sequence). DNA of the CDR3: TGTGCCAGCAGCAAAGGGCAGATTAACTATGGCTACACCTTC. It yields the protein CASSKGQINYGYTF.

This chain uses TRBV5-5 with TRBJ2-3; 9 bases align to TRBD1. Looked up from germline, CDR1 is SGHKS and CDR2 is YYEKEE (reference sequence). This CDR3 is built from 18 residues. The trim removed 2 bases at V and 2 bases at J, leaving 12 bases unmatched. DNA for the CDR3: TGTGCCAGCAGCTTACGACCAAGACAGGGGGTAACCACAGATACGCAGTATTTT. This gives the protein CASSLRPRQGVTTDTQYF.

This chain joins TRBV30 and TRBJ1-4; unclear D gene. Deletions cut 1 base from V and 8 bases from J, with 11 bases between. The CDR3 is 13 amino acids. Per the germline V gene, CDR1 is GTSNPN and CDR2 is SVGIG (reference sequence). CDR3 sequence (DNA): TGTGCCTGGAGTGGTCAGCTAGGCGAAAAACTGTTTTTT. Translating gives CAWSGQLGEKLFF.